One sample yielded the 25 T cell receptor beta chains listed below, sequenced in a study of patients and donors after allogeneic stem cell transplantation. MiXCR was run by TCRdb on the RT-PCR reads, yielding one entry per CDR3 protein. The sample consists of about a million distinct CDR3 sequences, about a sixth of them appearing once. Sequenced material: blood, either unsorted or a sorted T cell fraction (not recorded which). The receptors here all came from a human donor who was either an allogeneic HSCT recipient or a stem cell or donor lymphocyte infusion donor (not recorded which). It is not recorded whose cells these are; they may come from a transplant donor.

This chain uses TRBV12-3 or TRBV12-4 with TRBJ1-4; D uncertain. V lost 5 bases and J 5 bases, leaving 9 bases between the germline ends. CDR3 size: 13 residues. The CDR3 loop reads CASSLRRNEKLFF. For the CDR3, the DNA is TGTGCCAGCAGTCTGAGACGAAATGAAAAACTGTTTTTT.

This rearrangement joins TRBV6-1 to TRBJ1-4; weak D call: TRBD1 (5 bases). With 8 bases removed from V and 4 bases from J, the gap between germline ends came to 17 bases. The CDR3 has 15 amino acids. CDR1 and CDR2 from the germline V gene are MNHNS and SASEGT. The CDR3 loop reads CASSQRGRYNEKLFF. CDR3 bases: TGTGCCAGCTCCCAACGGGGACGGTATAATGAAAAACTGTTTTTT.

This clonotype was detected only a few times. The chain joins TRBV20-1 to TRBJ1-5, with TRBD1 identical over 9 bases. V lost 3 bases to trimming and J lost 5 bases; unmatched junction nucleotides: 5. This CDR3 comprises 14 residues. Germline-derived CDR1 and CDR2 are DFQATT and SNEGSKA (reference sequence). The CDR3 bases are TGCAGTGCTAGGACAGGGGGTTCCCATCAGCCCCAGCATTTT. Translating gives CSARTGGSHQPQHF.

Remarks on this clonotype: At one end the junction does not follow the germline gene, possibly because of a read error. The chain joins TRBV3-1 to TRBJ2-3; perhaps D is TRBD1 or TRBD2 (5 bases each). Germline loops: CDR1 LGHDT, CDR2 YNNKEL (reference sequence). CDR3 length: 13 residues. CDR3 residues: CASSHDGTISVYF. As DNA, the CDR3 is TGTGCCAGCAGCCACGACGGGACCATCTCCGTCTACTTC.

There are a few counts of this clonotype. The chain employs TRBV4-3 and TRBJ2-3; D call uncertain. The V and J ends lost 1 base and 11 bases respectively, with 28 bases between them. Germline V lookup: CDR1 LGHNA, CDR2 YSLEER. CDR3 length: 18 amino acids. CDR3 bases: TGCGCCAGCAGCCAAGGCTTTGGGCGACACCCACCCGCTCTGGGGCAGTATTTT. This encodes CASSQGFGRHPPALGQYF.

The chain combines TRBV28 with TRBJ2-7, with 9 positions matching TRBD1. CDR3 size: 16 residues. Germline-derived CDR1 and CDR2 are MDHEN and SYDVKM. V gave up 2 bases and J gave up 0 bases; unmatched junction bases: 5. For the CDR3, the DNA is TGTGCCAGCAGTTTAGCCGGGACAGGGCACTCCTACGAGCAGTACTTC. Its translation is CASSLAGTGHSYEQYF.

The V and J genes are TRBV5-1 and TRBJ1-6; the D gene is possibly TRBD1 (5 bases). This CDR3 is 17 amino acids long. Trimming cost V 3 bases and J 1 base, with 14 bases left between them. Germline assignment: CDR1 SGHRS and CDR2 YFSETQ. The CDR3 sequence: CASSSGTLGSYNSPLHF. Written as DNA, the CDR3 is TGCGCCAGCAGCTCGGGGACCTTGGGGTCCTATAATTCACCCCTCCACTTT.

V gene TRBV7-8 combines with J gene TRBJ1-5, with D perhaps matching TRBD1 (6 bases). V was trimmed by 4 bases and J by 6 bases, leaving 16 bases between them. The CDR3 length is 15 residues. Germline CDR1 and CDR2: SGHVS and FQNEAQ. The DNA of the CDR3 is TGTGCCAGCAGCTCAATAACAGGGTTGTCTCAGCCCCAGCATTTT. The encoded protein is CASSSITGLSQPQHF. The entire variable domain, with the rest obtained from reference TRBV7-8 and TRBJ1-5, is as follows: GAGVSQSPRYKVAKRGQDVALRCDPISGHVSLFWYQQALGQGPEFLTYFQNEAQLDKSGLPSDRFFAERPEGSVSTLKIQRTQQEDSAVYLCASSSITGLSQPQHFGDGTRLSIL.

CDR3 region: CASGRPGKKLLEQFF. CDR3 sequence (DNA): TGTGCCAGCGGAAGACCCGGAAAGAAGTTACTTGAGCAGTTCTTC. The chain uses TRBV27 and TRBJ2-1; D gene uncertain. Germline V lookup: CDR1 MNHEY, CDR2 SMNVEV (reference sequence). V was shortened by 8 bases and J by 9 bases, with 23 bases between the two germline ends. This CDR3 has 15 amino acids.

This clonotype was seen a few times. The rearrangement joins TRBV21-1 to TRBJ2-5; TRBD1, the table's D call, was not compared with the DNA. TRBV21-1 corresponds to a pseudogene. This CDR3 has 14 amino acids. In DNA form, the CDR3 reads TGTGCCAGCACTCAGGACAGCACAAAAGAGACCCAGTACTTC. As protein: CASTQDSTKETQYF.

The V gene is TRBV11-2, the J gene TRBJ2-5; unclear D gene. The germline V gene encodes CDR1 SGHAT and CDR2 FQNNGV. There are 11 residues in the CDR3. Trimming shortened V by 3 bases and J by 9 bases, and 8 bases separated the two germline ends. CDR3 region: CASSFDAAQYF. As DNA, the CDR3 is TGTGCCAGCAGCTTTGACGCGGCCCAGTACTTC.

The chain joins TRBV20-1 to TRBJ2-3, with D maybe TRBD1 (5 bases). The germline gives CDR1 DFQATT, CDR2 SNEGSKA (reference sequence). Trimming left V 0 bases short and J 6 bases short, with 16 bases between. This CDR3 has 15 amino acids. The DNA of the CDR3 is TGCAGTGCTAGAGATGAGGCAGGGATAGGGGATACGCAGTATTTT. It yields the protein CSARDEAGIGDTQYF.

The chain couples TRBV5-1 to TRBJ2-4, with 8 bases aligning to TRBD2. Germline CDR1 SGHRS, CDR2 YFSETQ. The V segment lost 3 bases and the J segment 0 bases; nucleotides outside the gene matches: 8. The CDR3 has 17 residues. CDR3 amino acids: CASSSATSGLAKNIQYF. CDR3 DNA: TGCGCCAGCAGCTCCGCAACTAGCGGTCTAGCCAAAAACATTCAGTACTTC. Filled out from reference TRBV5-1 and TRBJ2-4, the complete variable domain reads KAGVTQTPRYLIKTRGQQVTLSCSPISGHRSVSWYQQTPGQGLQFLFEYFSETQRNKGNFPGRFSGRQFSNSRSEMNVSTLELGDSALYLCASSSATSGLAKNIQYFGAGTRLSVL.

This clonotype occurred many times. The chain links TRBV20-1 to TRBJ2-1; TRBD2 aligns across 7 bases. The V and J ends lost 6 bases and 3 bases, in that order; junction bases with no gene match: 8. The germline gives CDR1 DFQATT, CDR2 SNEGSKA (reference sequence). The CDR3 has 14 amino acids. CDR3 protein: CSALARRFYNEQFF. CDR3 coding DNA: TGCAGTGCACTAGCGAGGAGGTTCTACAATGAGCAGTTCTTC.

Points on this clonotype: Germline is not matched at one junction end, which may reflect a read error. The CDR3 loop is CRAGQGDNEQYF. CDR3 nucleotide sequence: TGTAGAGCGGGGCAGGGGGACAACGAGCAGTACTTC. The chain joins TRBV20-1 to TRBJ2-7; D could derive from TRBD1 or TRBD2 (7 bases each). The CDR3 has 12 amino acids. Germline V gene data show CDR1 as DFQATT and CDR2 as SNEGSKA (reference sequence).

The rearrangement links TRBV7-9 to TRBJ1-1; D is undetermined. This CDR3 region has 12 residues. The ends were cut back, 3 bases at V and 5 bases at J, with 7 bases in the middle. In germline, CDR1 is SEHNR, CDR2 FQNEAQ (reference sequence). CDR3 amino acids: CASSLTPTEAFF. The CDR3 DNA reads as TGTGCCAGCAGCTTGACTCCGACTGAAGCTTTCTTT.

This clonotype showed up just a few times. The chain has TRBV10-3 and TRBJ2-7; D call uncertain. Germline lookup yields CDR1 ENHRY and CDR2 SYGVKD. The CDR3 runs 17 residues. V was shortened by 1 base and J by 5 bases, with 21 bases between the two germline ends. CDR3 residues: CAISEFRSNLPYDEQYF. CDR3 nucleotides: TGTGCCATCAGTGAGTTTAGAAGTAATCTACCCTACGACGAGCAGTACTTC.

This clonotype was seen at least ten times. V is TRBV11-1 and J is TRBJ2-1; 9 nucleotides match TRBD2. With 5 bases clipped from V and 8 bases from J, the junction kept 13 bases outside the gene matches. The CDR3 has 16 residues. Germline V lookup: CDR1 SGHAT, CDR2 FQDESV (reference sequence). For the CDR3, the DNA is TGTGCCAGCAGCCGCTTATCGCGGGAGGGCGTTGATGAGCAGTTCTTC. It translates to CASSRLSREGVDEQFF.

This clonotype was seen a few times. The chain carries TRBV29-1 and TRBJ2-7; 11 bases are a match to TRBD2. Germline V gene lookup returns CDR1 SQVTM and CDR2 ANQGSEA. V was clipped by 1 base and J by 0 bases; unmatched bases: 8. The CDR3 covers 17 residues. The CDR3 reads CSVEGSSGGTFSYEQYF. CDR3 in DNA: TGCAGCGTTGAAGGCTCTAGCGGGGGGACTTTCTCCTACGAGCAGTACTTC.

The genes are TRBV3-1 and TRBJ2-5; D unclear. The CDR3 is made up of 15 amino acids. V lost 0 bases, J lost 4 bases, and 12 bases lay in between. The germline V gene has CDR1 LGHDT and CDR2 YNNKEL (reference sequence). CDR3 region: CASSQESYRVETQYF. CDR3 in DNA: TGTGCCAGCAGCCAAGAAAGTTATCGTGTAGAGACCCAGTACTTC.

The chain recombines TRBV12-3 or TRBV12-4 with TRBJ2-1, with TRBD2 identical over 8 bases. Trimming cost V 5 bases and J 10 bases; bases outside gene matches: 7. The CDR3 extends over 13 amino acids. This chain's CDR3 is CASSTGLVGEQFF. The CDR3 DNA is TGTGCCAGCAGTACGGGACTAGTCGGAGAGCAGTTCTTC.

This clonotype was counted ten times or more. The chain recombines TRBV6-6 with TRBJ2-2, with a tentative D call TRBD1 (6 bases). The length of the CDR3 is 13 residues. Germline V lookup: CDR1 MNHNY, CDR2 SVGAGI (reference sequence). Trimming cost V 5 bases and J 4 bases, with 8 bases left between them. This chain's CDR3 is CASSTQGTGELFF. The DNA for the CDR3 is TGTGCCAGCAGTACACAGGGCACCGGGGAGCTGTTTTTT.

This clonotype occurred a few times. The chain joins TRBV29-1 to TRBJ2-1; 13 bases are a match to TRBD2. The trim removed 5 bases at V and 14 bases at J, leaving 12 bases unmatched. Germline lookup yields CDR1 SQVTM and CDR2 ANQGSEA. This CDR3 spans 14 amino acids. The chain's CDR3 is CSVRPGLAGPIEFF. The CDR3 DNA reads as TGCAGCGTTAGGCCGGGACTAGCGGGACCCATAGAGTTCTTC.

The chain carries TRBV30 and TRBJ1-2; D call uncertain. Trimming shortened V by 0 bases and J by 8 bases, and 16 bases separated the two germline ends. The CDR3 is made up of 14 amino acids. Germline V gene data show CDR1 as GTSNPN and CDR2 as SVGIG (reference sequence). Here the CDR3 DNA reads TGTGCCTGGAGTGTGACTAACTCTTTAGGAGGCTACACCTTC. Translating it yields CAWSVTNSLGGYTF.

In its sample, this clonotype was seen a few times. The chain has TRBV5-1 and TRBJ2-3; unclear D gene. The CDR3 extends over 13 amino acids. In germline, CDR1 is SGHRS, CDR2 YFSETQ. Trimming took off 4 bases at V and 10 bases at J, with 16 bases between the two ends. The DNA of the CDR3 is TGCGCCAGCAGCCCATCCGGCCCTGAGGCGCAGTATTTT. Its protein product is CASSPSGPEAQYF.